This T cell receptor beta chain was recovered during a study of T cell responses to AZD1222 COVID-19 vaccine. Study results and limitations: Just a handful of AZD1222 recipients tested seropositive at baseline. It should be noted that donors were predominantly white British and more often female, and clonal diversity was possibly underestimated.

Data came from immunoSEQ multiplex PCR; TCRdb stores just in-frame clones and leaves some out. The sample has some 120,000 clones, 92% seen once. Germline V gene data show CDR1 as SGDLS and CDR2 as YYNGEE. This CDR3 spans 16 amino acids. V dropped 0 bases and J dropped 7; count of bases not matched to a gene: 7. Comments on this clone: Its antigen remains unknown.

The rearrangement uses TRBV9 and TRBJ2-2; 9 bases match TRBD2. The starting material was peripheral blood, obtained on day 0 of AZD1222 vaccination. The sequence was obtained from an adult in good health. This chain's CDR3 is CASSVASGITGGELFF. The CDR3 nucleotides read TGTGCCAGCAGCGTAGCTAGCGGGATTACTGGCGGGGAGCTGTTTTTT.